What follows are 23 T cell receptor beta chains derived from one specimen sequenced in a study of OX40 agonist ivuxolimab in advanced cancers. The method was immunoSEQ multiplex PCR; TCRdb's version includes in-frame clones alone and lacks a portion of them. The sample carries roughly 23,000 clones, 85% to 90% recorded once. The starting material was CD4+ or CD8+ T cells sorted from blood, obtained in a trial of the OX40 agonist ivuxolimab. The receptors shown here come from an adult with an advanced solid tumor such as melanoma, head and neck, liver or kidney cancer.

V and J are TRBV4-2 and TRBJ2-7; D gene ambiguous. This CDR3 has 12 residues. The germline V gene has CDR1 LGHNA and CDR2 YNFKEQ. Trimming left V 1 base short and J 4 bases short, with 5 bases between. This CDR3 is CASSQVSYEQYF. In DNA form, the CDR3 reads TGTGCCAGCAGCCAAGTGTCTTACGAGCAGTACTTC.

This chain connects TRBV11-2 to TRBJ2-1; TRBD2 matches at 8 bases. V shed 4 bases and J 2 bases; nucleotides not matched to a gene: 7. CDR1 SGHAT and CDR2 FQNNGV come from the germline V gene. The CDR3 loop spans 16 amino acids. The CDR3 spells CASSSTPGLAYNEQFF. The DNA for the CDR3 is TGTGCCAGCAGCTCGACCCCGGGACTAGCCTACAATGAGCAGTTCTTC.

The chain couples TRBV19 to TRBJ2-5, with D perhaps TRBD1 (5 bases). From germline, CDR1 is LNHDA and CDR2 SQIVND (reference sequence). The CDR3 sequence is 15 residues long. Trimming stripped 3 bases from V and 2 bases from J, with 13 bases between. The CDR3: CASSMGQGKQETQYF. The CDR3 DNA is TGTGCCAGTAGTATGGGCCAGGGAAAACAAGAGACCCAGTACTTC.

The V and J genes are TRBV7-9 and TRBJ2-7; D call uncertain. This CDR3 has 13 amino acids. CDR1 and CDR2 (germline): SEHNR, FQNEAQ (reference sequence). Trimming cost V 2 bases and J 1 base, with 6 bases left between them. CDR3 coding DNA: TGTGCCAGCAGCTTAAGTCTTTCCTACGAGCAGTACTTC. Protein product: CASSLSLSYEQYF.

The rearrangement joins TRBV4-1 to TRBJ2-7, with D hard to call. The V gene lost 1 base and the J gene lost 6 bases, with 16 bases spanning the gap. The V gene's germline CDR1 is MGHRA and CDR2 YSYEKL. The CDR3 spans 15 residues. CDR3 bases: TGCGCCAGCAGCCAAGGGGGTAGGGTAGGAAGCGAGCAGTACTTC. This encodes CASSQGGRVGSEQYF.

This chain uses TRBV15 with TRBJ1-6, with TRBD1 matching 11 bases. Germline lookup yields CDR1 LNHNV and CDR2 YYDKDF (reference sequence). V lost 5 bases to trimming and J lost 8 bases; unmatched junction nucleotides: 2. This CDR3 region has 14 residues. CDR3 coding DNA: TGTGCCACCAGCCGGGACAGGGGGTATTCACCCCTCCACTTT. Encoded protein: CATSRDRGYSPLHF. The full variable domain, with the rest looked up from reference TRBV15 and TRBJ1-6, is DAMVIQNPRYQVTQFGKPVTLSCSQTLNHNVMYWYQQKSSQAPKLLFHYYDKDFNNEADTPDNFQSRRPNTSFCFLDIRSPGLGDTAMYLCATSRDRGYSPLHFGNGTRLTVT.

The rearrangement joins TRBV5-5 to TRBJ2-4; D is unclear. V was pared by 0 bases and J by 6 bases, with 19 bases between. CDR1 SGHKS and CDR2 YYEKEE come from the germline V gene (reference sequence). The CDR3 consists of 17 residues. The CDR3 reads CASSLGRGPISVNIQYF. Written as DNA, the CDR3 is TGTGCCAGCAGCTTGGGAAGAGGACCCATAAGCGTAAACATTCAGTACTTC.

The chain combines TRBV19 with TRBJ1-1, with no clear D. V was cut by 9 bases and J by 4 bases, with 12 bases left in between. Germline V gene data show CDR1 as LNHDA and CDR2 as SQIVND (reference sequence). This CDR3 region has 12 residues. CDR3 loop: CASTSGLTEAFF. CDR3 sequence (DNA): TGTGCCAGCACCAGCGGACTCACTGAAGCTTTCTTT.

The chain uses TRBV21-1 and TRBJ1-2; the table calls TRBD1, which could not be checked here. TRBV21-1 is a listed pseudogene. The CDR3 consists of 15 residues. The CDR3 bases are TGTGCCAGCAGCAAAGGGCGGACAGTCAACTATGGCTACACCTTC. Its protein is CASSKGRTVNYGYTF.

V is TRBV27 and J is TRBJ2-2; a possible D gene is TRBD1 (5 bases). The germline V and J ends were trimmed by 4 bases and 1 base, with 7 bases remaining between them. The CDR3 loop spans 14 amino acids. The germline V gene has CDR1 MNHEY and CDR2 SMNVEV (reference sequence). CDR3 in amino acids: CASSSQGNTGELFF. CDR3 coding DNA: TGTGCCAGCAGTTCCCAGGGGAACACCGGGGAGCTGTTTTTT.

This clone was seen just once. J is TRBJ2-5 and V is TRBV29-1, with unresolved D. The V and J ends lost 4 bases and 7 bases respectively, with 7 bases between them. This CDR3 is built from 10 residues. CDR1 is SQVTM and CDR2 is ANQGSEA in the germline V gene. CDR3 DNA sequence: TGCAGCGTTGCAGAAGGGACCCAGTACTTC. Translation gives CSVAEGTQYF.

CDR3 coding DNA: TGTGCCAGCAGTTACCACGACAGGGTACCTGAAGCTTTCTTT. Its protein is CASSYHDRVPEAFF. This chain uses TRBV6-6 with TRBJ1-1; TRBD1 aligns across 7 bases. V lost 2 bases and J lost 6; bases outside the gene matches: 6. The V gene's germline CDR1 is MNHNY and CDR2 SVGAGI (reference sequence). CDR3 size: 14 residues.

V and J are TRBV6-6 and TRBJ2-7, with 10 nucleotides matching TRBD1. There are 15 residues in the CDR3. CDR1 is MNHNY and CDR2 is SVGAGI in the germline V gene (reference sequence). Losses at the gene ends were 8 bases for V and 1 base for J; bases not matched to a gene: 8. The CDR3 loop is CASEDRGRASYEQYF. The CDR3 DNA follows: TGTGCCAGCGAAGACAGGGGGCGAGCATCCTACGAGCAGTACTTC.

The chain couples TRBV4-2 to TRBJ1-1; D remains ambiguous. The V gene lost 2 bases and the J gene lost 1 base, with 5 bases spanning the gap. CDR3 length: 13 residues. Germline V gene data show CDR1 as LGHNA and CDR2 as YNFKEQ. CDR3 sequence (DNA): TGTGCCAGCAGCCAATCCGAGAACACTGAAGCTTTCTTT. Translating it yields CASSQSENTEAFF.

This chain connects TRBV27 to TRBJ1-1; D is uncertain. CDR1 and CDR2 from the germline V gene are MNHEY and SMNVEV (reference sequence). The CDR3 sequence is 14 residues long. The V and J ends lost 0 bases and 4 bases respectively, with 9 bases between them. The CDR3 DNA reads as TGTGCCAGCAGTTTATCTGGAGGGCGCACTGAAGCTTTCTTT. This codes for CASSLSGGRTEAFF.

This clone occurred a few times. The genes are TRBV19 and TRBJ1-5, with D unclear. Germline assignment: CDR1 LNHDA and CDR2 SQIVND (reference sequence). Trimming pared 3 bases from V and 0 bases from J, leaving 15 bases between. The CDR3 contains 17 residues. The CDR3 reads CASSIGEQKYSNQPQHF. The CDR3 nucleotides read TGTGCCAGTAGTATTGGAGAACAGAAGTATAGCAATCAGCCCCAGCATTTT.

The rearrangement uses TRBV27 and TRBJ2-4, with D possibly matching TRBD2 (5 bases). V lost 5 bases to trimming and J lost 0 bases, with 11 bases between them. The germline CDR1 and CDR2 sequences are MNHEY and SMNVEV (reference sequence). This CDR3 has 15 amino acids. This CDR3 reads CASSRDPLAKNIQYF. The CDR3 nucleotides read TGTGCCAGCAGTCGGGATCCCCTAGCCAAAAACATTCAGTACTTC.

The chain has TRBV9 and TRBJ2-1; D gene uncertain. V was cut by 2 bases and J by 0 bases, with 9 bases left in between. This CDR3 spans 15 amino acids. Germline CDR1 and CDR2: SGDLS and YYNGEE. The CDR3 region is CASSVYSGSYNEQFF. CDR3 sequence (DNA): TGTGCCAGCAGCGTTTACTCGGGCTCCTACAATGAGCAGTTCTTC.

The chain couples TRBV5-1 to TRBJ2-7; no clear D gene. Germline CDR1 reads SGHRS; CDR2 reads YFSETQ. The CDR3 consists of 14 residues. Trimming stripped 1 base from V and 7 bases from J, with 15 bases between. CDR3 protein: CASSLSSGGSEQYF. Here the CDR3 DNA reads TGCGCCAGCAGCTTGTCTTCAGGTGGTTCGGAGCAGTACTTC.

The chain joins TRBV11-2 to TRBJ2-3; 9 bases fit TRBD2. The junction had 6 bases not matched to a gene; V was cut back by 1 base and J by 4 bases. There are 16 residues in the CDR3. Germline-derived CDR1 and CDR2 are SGHAT and FQNNGV. CDR3 nucleotide sequence: TGTGCCAGCAGCTTAGTTGCGGGGGGGATGGCAGATACGCAGTATTTT. Translation: CASSLVAGGMADTQYF.

Only one count was recorded for this clone. The V and J genes are TRBV12-5 and TRBJ2-1; the D gene is possibly TRBD2 (5 bases). This CDR3 is built from 15 residues. The V gene lost 0 bases and the J gene lost 4 bases, with 10 bases spanning the gap. Germline CDR1 is LGHNT and CDR2 is FRNRAP. The CDR3 sequence is CASGLVGGEYNEQFF. The DNA of the CDR3 is TGTGCTAGTGGTTTGGTAGGTGGGGAGTACAATGAGCAGTTCTTC.

This chain joins TRBV14 and TRBJ2-7; possibly TRBD2 for D (6 bases). The CDR3 runs to 14 residues. The germline V gene has CDR1 SGHDN and CDR2 FVKESK. V gave up 4 bases and J gave up 6 bases, with 16 bases separating them. CDR3 DNA: TGTGCCAGCAGCCGCAGAGGACTATGGGGCGAGCAGTACTTC. This translates into CASSRRGLWGEQYF.

This chain links TRBV27 with TRBJ1-3; D is perhaps TRBD1 (5 bases). Deletions cut 5 bases from V and 0 bases from J, with 11 bases between. Per germline, CDR1 MNHEY and CDR2 SMNVEV (reference sequence). The CDR3 is made up of 15 amino acids. The CDR3 DNA is TGTGCCAGCAGTCCAGGGACGTACTCTGGAAACACCATATATTTT. Translation: CASSPGTYSGNTIYF.